This T cell receptor (beta chain) is from a study of cytotoxic CD8 clonotypes in ibrutinib-treated CLL. TCRdb's copy holds only in-frame clones and misses some; the assay was immunoSEQ multiplex PCR. The sample lists over 75,000 clones; 70% to 80% were seen once. Germline loops: CDR1 MNHNS, CDR2 SASEGT. The CDR3 is 13 residues long. V was pared by 1 base and J by 6 bases, with 7 bases between. General study results and limits: Timing of sampling differed between sustained-remission and progressing patients.

Notes on this clone: The target antigen is unknown.

J is TRBJ1-5 and V is TRBV6-1, with D unresolved. The sequence derives from a human donor with chronic lymphocytic leukemia. The specimen was PBMCs, collected after 12 months of ibrutinib treatment. The CDR3 DNA is TGTGCCAGCAGTGAAGAGGGTTTTCAGCCCCAGCATTTT. Translating it yields CASSEEGFQPQHF.